This T cell receptor (beta chain) was captured in a study of human T cells and chemical hapten exposure (dated by TCRdb to about 2021). A note on the overall study: For sensitization, 2% DPC in acetone was applied to a roughly 2 cm by roughly 2 cm area of upper inner arm skin. Patients additionally received weekly therapeutic DPC doses to the scalp throughout the approximately 22-week study period. Patch testing was performed on the upper back with Finn chambers containing 0.01% DPC, and the patch tests were scored after 6 days according to International Contact Dermatitis Research Group standards. Alopecia areata with under or over 50% scalp involvement, alopecia totalis and alopecia universalis were represented in the patient cohort, which was mostly female. Libraries were combined into a pool for sequencing, and differences in TCR yield between samples came mainly from small differences in library volumes within the pool. Peripheral blood TCR repertoire changes were tracked in vivo in alopecia patients during primary and secondary sensitization to the hapten diphenylcyclopropenone (DPC). Blood samples were taken from patients before sensitization (week 0) and at 2, 6 and about 24 weeks after DPC sensitization. Blood for TCR sequencing was provided by twenty-nine alopecia patients at one to four time points (pre-sensitization, 2, 6 and 24 weeks).

This clonotype was seen at least ten times. Which antigen it targets is not known. The record has no base qualities; no much larger clone is one base away. The time point label on this specimen signifies: patch test 1, 2 weeks after DPC sensitization. In light of the paper, this sample's treatment or condition label describes: therapeutic diphenylcyclopropenone sensitization with weekly scalp DPC. At each patch-test visit, blood was drawn before the patch test was applied. Patients were eligible if aged 18 to 70, diagnosed with alopecia and judged suitable for DPC therapy, and pregnant patients were excluded. Total RNA was extracted from unfractionated whole blood that had been collected in Tempus Blood RNA tubes. The CDR3 runs 13 amino acids, cysteine and phenylalanine included. Just CDR3 DNA is preserved here, 39 bases in frame from base 1. At the junction V is shortened by 6 bases and J by 1 base, with 9 bases in between. From a lookup of the germline V gene, CDR1 and CDR2 are MGHDK and SYGVNS.

The library came from RACE. Sequenced using a NextSeq 500. During library preparation, unique molecular identifiers were attached to individual cDNA molecules so that TCRs could be counted in a quantitative, reproducible way. Each blood RNA sample was used to sequence both TCR alpha and TCR beta chains. The paper's data handling went like this. A median of about 89,000 TCRs per sample was observed, with a range of about 20,000 to 750,000. V, J and CDR3 annotation of the TCR reads was carried out using the Decombinator software suite. To make PS versus PT1 abundance plots, every sample was subsampled to the same number of TCRs (28,000). Expanded TCRs were defined as absent before sensitization and observed at least eight times at the 2-week time point. In-frame beta chains were kept once TCRdb had trimmed the public reads at Q25 with fastp and called clones with MiXCR. Every distinct CDR3 protein forms one entry, paired with its most common genes and DNA. Clone size and V and J calls follow TCRdb, not the original study. Recorded for this sample are fewer than 500,000 distinct CDR3 sequences; roughly 4.8% of them occurred a single time. The top ten hold under 3% of the sample.

Study-wide findings and limitations: Alopecia, a presumed autoimmune disease, was present in all patients, so the immune response of the patients might differ from that of healthy individuals. Repeated subsampling changed both the strength of the expansion versus patch-test correlation and the threshold at which that correlation became significant. The number of TCRs above 1 in 1000 frequency did not change with DPC sensitization; there was no evidence of global repertoire structure alterations. Expanded TCRs formed significantly more large CDR3 similarity clusters than pre-sensitization or healthy control sets, consistent with antigen-driven responses. A positive correlation was found between the number of PT1 expanded TCRs and patch test score, with significance reached at thresholds 8, 16 and 32 but not 4.

The chain is encoded by TRBV25-1 joined to TRBJ1-1; no D gene can be assigned with confidence. This TCR came from a woman in her 50s with alopecia areata. Some clones in this sample may be carry-over from other donors' samples. Sample: whole blood, taken in connection with sensitization to the hapten diphenylcyclopropenone (DPC). The CDR3 is CASREKWNTEAFF. The DNA is as follows: TGTGCCAGCAGGGAAAAGTGGAACACTGAAGCTTTCTTT.